This TCR beta chain was sequenced during a study of shared clonotypes between healthy human individuals. TCRdb's table, derived via immunoSEQ multiplex PCR, lists solely in-frame clones and lacks some. The sample yields 2 million to 2.5 million clones, over 90% seen once. Germline CDR1 and CDR2: LNHNV and YYDKDF (reference sequence). V gave up 4 bases and J gave up 5 bases, with 14 bases separating them. CDR3 length: 14 amino acids. The source material was naive CD4+ T cells from PBMCs. Subset denoted: CD45RA+ positively selected. The receptor was derived from a man aged 18 to 29 in good health. Some clones in this sample may be carry-over from other donors' samples. The chain is built from TRBV15 and TRBJ2-5; D gene unclear. The CDR3 loop is CATSIRLGSETQYF. CDR3 in DNA: TGTGCCACCAGCATACGGTTGGGGTCGGAGACCCAGTACTTC.